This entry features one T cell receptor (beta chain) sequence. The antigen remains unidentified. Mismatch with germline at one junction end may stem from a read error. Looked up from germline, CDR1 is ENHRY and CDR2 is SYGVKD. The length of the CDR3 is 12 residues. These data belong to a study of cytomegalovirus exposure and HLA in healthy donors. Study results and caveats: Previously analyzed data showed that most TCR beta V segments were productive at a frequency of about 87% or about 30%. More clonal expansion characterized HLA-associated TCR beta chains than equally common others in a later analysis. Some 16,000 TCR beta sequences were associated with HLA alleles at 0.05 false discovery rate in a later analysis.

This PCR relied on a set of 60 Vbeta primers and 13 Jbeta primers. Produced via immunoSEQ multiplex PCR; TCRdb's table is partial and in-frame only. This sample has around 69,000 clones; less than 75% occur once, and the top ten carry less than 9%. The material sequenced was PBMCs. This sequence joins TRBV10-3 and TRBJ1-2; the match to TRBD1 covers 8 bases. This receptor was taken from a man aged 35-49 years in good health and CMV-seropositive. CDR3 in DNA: TGTGGCATCAGTACGACAGGGGATGGCTACACCTTC. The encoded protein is CGISTTGDGYTF.